In this sample, the clone carrying this TCR beta chain turned up many times. What it binds is not known. Using unique molecular identifiers, the investigators prepared the TCRbeta library. TCRdb reprocessed the PCR reads via MiXCR and lists one record per CDR3 protein. The sample yields hundreds of thousands of distinct CDR3 sequences, about 10% seen once. V was trimmed by 2 bases and J by 5 bases, leaving 6 bases between them. The germline V gene has CDR1 SQVTM and CDR2 ANQGSEA. CDR3 length: 11 amino acids. These data come from a study of T-cell reconstitution after alpha-beta-depleted transplantation in children. Study-level findings and limits: One year post-transplant, T-cell counts and diversity were largely derived from T cells produced anew. Recipient T cells and thymic progenitors that survived gave rise to the high TCRbeta diversity observed at day 60 in some patients. Several hundred graft clones that had expanded were reportedly the source of alpha-beta T cells about two months after transplant.

Sample: PBMCs, taken before TCRalphabeta/CD19-depleted stem cell transplant. The receptor was isolated from a child aged 2 to 9 with inherited bone marrow failure, due to receive a stem cell transplant. The chain is built from TRBV29-1 and TRBJ1-1, with D perhaps matching TRBD1 (5 bases). The CDR3 reads CSVEWGTEAFF. CDR3 bases: TGCAGCGTTGAATGGGGGACTGAAGCTTTCTTT.